The rows below give T cell receptor beta chains drawn from one sample of a study of CD8+ T cells in alopecia areata. The protocol was immunoSEQ multiplex PCR, while the TCRdb copy is restricted to in-frame clones and leaves out a portion. The sample records about 180,000 clones, roughly 50% being singletons. Material: CD4+ T cells sorted from blood, obtained at approximately week 56, from a patient treated with tofacitinib. These receptors came from a human donor with alopecia areata. The CDR3 runs from the conserved cysteine through the conserved F or W. The D gene is left open where the match is weak. Size is omitted from some rows. Given values are once, few, many or a class for expanded clones.

j_gene: TRBJ1-2; v_gene: TRBV30; d_gene: NA; abundance: NA; CDR3aa: CAWVWSAVGYTF; CDR3nt: TGTGCCTGGGTGTGGTCCGCGGTTGGCTACACCTTC
j_gene: TRBJ2-6; v_gene: TRBV15; d_gene: TRBD1; abundance: NA; CDR3aa: CATSREMGQPSGANVLTF; CDR3nt: TGTGCCACCAGCAGAGAAATGGGACAGCCCTCTGGGGCCAACGTCCTGACTTTC
j_gene: TRBJ2-5; v_gene: TRBV5-1; d_gene: TRBD1; abundance: NA; CDR3aa: CASSRRGQPETQYF; CDR3nt: TGCGCCAGCAGTCGAAGGGGACAGCCAGAGACCCAGTACTTC
j_gene: TRBJ1-5; v_gene: TRBV2; d_gene: TRBD1; abundance: NA; CDR3aa: CASREKGAVGHQPQHF; CDR3nt: TGTGCCAGCAGAGAGAAGGGGGCGGTAGGGCATCAGCCCCAGCATTTT
j_gene: TRBJ2-3; v_gene: TRBV29-1; d_gene: NA; abundance: NA; CDR3aa: CSVGTDTQYF; CDR3nt: TGCAGCGTTGGAACAGATACGCAGTATTTT
j_gene: TRBJ1-1; v_gene: TRBV29-1; d_gene: NA; abundance: NA; CDR3aa: CSVETTEAFF; CDR3nt: TGCAGCGTTGAAACCACTGAAGCTTTCTTT
j_gene: TRBJ1-4; v_gene: TRBV2; d_gene: NA; abundance: NA; CDR3aa: CASALTENNEKLFF; CDR3nt: TGTGCCAGCGCACTGACAGAGAATAATGAAAAACTGTTTTTT
j_gene: TRBJ2-3; v_gene: TRBV27; d_gene: TRBD2; abundance: few; CDR3aa: CAQRGEVTDTQYF; CDR3nt: TGCGCTCAGCGGGGGGAAGTCACAGATACGCAGTATTTT
j_gene: TRBJ2-7; v_gene: TRBV7-9; d_gene: NA; abundance: NA; CDR3aa: CASSFLYGYEQYF; CDR3nt: TGTGCCAGCAGCTTCTTGTATGGGTACGAGCAGTACTTC
j_gene: TRBJ2-3; v_gene: TRBV30; d_gene: NA; abundance: NA; CDR3aa: CAQDQSTDTQYF; CDR3nt: TGTGCGCAAGATCAGTCCACAGATACGCAGTATTTT
j_gene: TRBJ1-5; v_gene: TRBV7-2; d_gene: NA; abundance: once; CDR3aa: CASSLLAMGGQPQHF; CDR3nt: TGTGCCAGCAGCTTATTGGCGATGGGGGGTCAGCCCCAGCATTTT
j_gene: TRBJ2-3; v_gene: TRBV5-1; d_gene: TRBD1; abundance: NA; CDR3aa: CASSLGQGVGTDTQYF; CDR3nt: TGCGCCAGCAGCCTGGGGCAGGGGGTCGGCACAGATACGCAGTATTTT
j_gene: TRBJ2-1; v_gene: TRBV2; d_gene: NA; abundance: NA; CDR3aa: CASSAVSGIEQFF; CDR3nt: TGTGCCAGCAGTGCCGTCTCGGGGATTGAGCAGTTCTTC
j_gene: TRBJ1-1; v_gene: TRBV5-1; d_gene: NA; abundance: NA; CDR3aa: CASSSTANTEAFF; CDR3nt: TGCGCCAGCAGCTCTACAGCTAACACTGAAGCTTTCTTT
j_gene: TRBJ2-3; v_gene: TRBV9; d_gene: NA; abundance: NA; CDR3aa: CASSPRGRDMGTDTQYF; CDR3nt: TGTGCCAGCAGCCCCAGAGGGAGGGACATGGGCACAGATACGCAGTATTTT
j_gene: TRBJ1-6; v_gene: TRBV14; d_gene: NA; abundance: NA; CDR3aa: CASSYSSGQNSPLHF; CDR3nt: TGTGCCAGCAGTTATTCTTCCGGGCAGAATTCACCCCTCCACTTT
j_gene: TRBJ2-2; v_gene: TRBV18; d_gene: TRBD1; abundance: few; CDR3aa: CASSPPLGTGNTGELFF; CDR3nt: TGTGCCAGCTCACCACCTCTTGGGACAGGGAACACCGGGGAGCTGTTTTTT
j_gene: TRBJ2-1; v_gene: TRBV7-3; d_gene: TRBD1; abundance: NA; CDR3aa: CASSPTGTGFYNEQFF; CDR3nt: TGTGCCAGCAGCCCGACCGGGACAGGATTTTACAATGAGCAGTTCTTC
j_gene: TRBJ2-1; v_gene: TRBV10-3; d_gene: TRBD2; abundance: NA; CDR3aa: CAISDPRGANEQFF; CDR3nt: TGTGCCATCAGTGACCCGCGGGGGGCCAATGAGCAGTTCTTC
j_gene: TRBJ1-2; v_gene: TRBV30; d_gene: NA; abundance: NA; CDR3aa: CAWSVRGSNYGYTF; CDR3nt: TGTGCCTGGAGTGTACGGGGGTCTAACTATGGCTACACCTTC
j_gene: TRBJ2-1; v_gene: TRBV29-1; d_gene: TRBD2; abundance: NA; CDR3aa: CSVEQSGGMGGEQFF; CDR3nt: TGCAGCGTTGAACAATCGGGGGGAATGGGAGGTGAGCAGTTCTTC
j_gene: TRBJ2-1; v_gene: TRBV2; d_gene: NA; abundance: NA; CDR3aa: CASDAGVQYNEQFF; CDR3nt: TGTGCCAGCGATGCAGGGGTGCAATACAATGAGCAGTTCTTC
j_gene: TRBJ2-1; v_gene: TRBV10-3; d_gene: TRBD2; abundance: NA; CDR3aa: CAISQRTSGGNEQFF; CDR3nt: TGTGCCATCAGTCAGAGGACTAGCGGGGGGAATGAGCAGTTCTTC
j_gene: TRBJ2-2; v_gene: TRBV9; d_gene: NA; abundance: NA; CDR3aa: CASSVAGGQPTGELFF; CDR3nt: TGTGCCAGCAGCGTAGCCGGAGGACAGCCAACCGGGGAGCTGTTTTTT
j_gene: TRBJ2-3; v_gene: TRBV29-1; d_gene: TRBD2; abundance: NA; CDR3aa: CSVRASGTDTQYF; CDR3nt: TGCAGCGTTAGGGCTAGCGGAACAGATACGCAGTATTTT
j_gene: TRBJ2-7; v_gene: TRBV18; d_gene: TRBD1; abundance: NA; CDR3aa: CASSPTGQGYEQYF; CDR3nt: TGTGCCAGCTCACCAACCGGACAGGGCTACGAGCAGTACTTC
j_gene: TRBJ1-2; v_gene: TRBV7-9; d_gene: TRBD1; abundance: NA; CDR3aa: CASSPDRGGGYTF; CDR3nt: TGTGCCAGCAGCCCAGACAGGGGTGGAGGCTACACCTTC
j_gene: TRBJ2-1; v_gene: TRBV7-9; d_gene: NA; abundance: NA; CDR3aa: CASSQDRQQFF; CDR3nt: TGTGCCAGCAGCCAAGACCGACAGCAGTTCTTC
j_gene: TRBJ2-5; v_gene: TRBV5-1; d_gene: NA; abundance: few; CDR3aa: CASSADRKETQYF; CDR3nt: TGCGCCAGCAGCGCGGACAGAAAAGAGACCCAGTACTTC
j_gene: TRBJ2-1; v_gene: TRBV29-1; d_gene: NA; abundance: NA; CDR3aa: CSGRPDHNEQFF; CDR3nt: TGCAGCGGTCGACCAGACCACAATGAGCAGTTCTTC
j_gene: TRBJ2-6; v_gene: TRBV29-1; d_gene: TRBD1; abundance: NA; CDR3aa: CSVLITGVGANVLTF; CDR3nt: TGCAGCGTTTTGATTACAGGGGTTGGGGCCAACGTCCTGACTTTC
j_gene: TRBJ2-5; v_gene: TRBV5-6; d_gene: NA; abundance: NA; CDR3aa: CASSPVLGGTQYF; CDR3nt: TGTGCCAGCAGCCCAGTCTTAGGCGGGACCCAGTACTTC
j_gene: TRBJ1-2; v_gene: TRBV18; d_gene: NA; abundance: NA; CDR3aa: CASSPRGSEGTPNGYTF; CDR3nt: TGTGCCAGCTCACCACGGGGATCCGAAGGTACTCCTAATGGCTACACCTTC
j_gene: TRBJ1-4; v_gene: TRBV5-1; d_gene: NA; abundance: few; CDR3aa: CASSLKGTTNEKLFF; CDR3nt: TGCGCCAGCAGCTTGAAGGGGACAACTAATGAAAAACTGTTTTTT
j_gene: TRBJ1-4; v_gene: TRBV14; d_gene: NA; abundance: NA; CDR3aa: CASSRSVFVDSNEKLFF; CDR3nt: TGTGCCAGCAGCCGCTCTGTTTTTGTCGACAGTAACGAAAAACTGTTTTTT
j_gene: TRBJ2-2; v_gene: TRBV6-5; d_gene: TRBD1; abundance: many; CDR3aa: CASSYGTGNPGELFF; CDR3nt: TGTGCCAGCAGTTACGGGACAGGGAATCCCGGGGAGCTGTTTTTT
j_gene: TRBJ1-2; v_gene: TRBV29-1; d_gene: NA; abundance: NA; CDR3aa: CSVEDPRDYGYTF; CDR3nt: TGCAGCGTTGAAGATCCCAGGGACTATGGCTACACCTTC
j_gene: TRBJ1-2; v_gene: TRBV7-9; d_gene: NA; abundance: NA; CDR3aa: CASSLLQNYGHTF; CDR3nt: TGTGCCAGCAGCTTATTACAGAACTATGGCCACACCTTC
j_gene: TRBJ2-7; v_gene: TRBV11-1; d_gene: NA; abundance: NA; CDR3aa: CASSSAGTATYEQYF; CDR3nt: TGTGCCAGCAGCTCTGCCGGGACCGCAACCTACGAGCAGTACTTC
j_gene: TRBJ1-4; v_gene: TRBV4-1; d_gene: TRBD1; abundance: NA; CDR3aa: CASSDRGSNEKLFF; CDR3nt: TGCGCCAGCTCTGACAGGGGATCTAATGAAAAACTGTTTTTT
j_gene: TRBJ2-5; v_gene: TRBV30; d_gene: NA; abundance: NA; CDR3aa: CAWSVPWGHSQETQYF; CDR3nt: TGTGCCTGGAGTGTGCCCTGGGGACACTCACAAGAGACCCAGTACTTC
j_gene: TRBJ1-1; v_gene: TRBV6-5; d_gene: NA; abundance: NA; CDR3aa: CASRAGLRAFF; CDR3nt: TGTGCCAGCAGGGCAGGGCTTCGGGCTTTCTTT
j_gene: TRBJ1-2; v_gene: TRBV7-9; d_gene: NA; abundance: NA; CDR3aa: CASTPGRGVAYGYTF; CDR3nt: TGTGCCAGTACCCCAGGGAGGGGGGTAGCCTATGGCTACACCTTC